The T cell receptor beta chain described here comes from a study of blood T cell repertoires in COVID-19. About the study: Acute and convalescent COVID-19 samples came from the United States, Italy and Spain. PBMCs, B-cell-depleted T cells, or T cells provided the cDNA or gDNA that made up the material.

Unmatched junction bases numbered 7, after V lost 5 bases and J lost 3 bases. The CDR3 is made up of 15 amino acids. CDR1 and CDR2 from the germline V gene are SGHRS and YFSETQ. Source study methods: Amplification of reference gene primers was used by the study to estimate nucleated cell counts. Assay: immunoSEQ multiplex PCR; the TCRdb copy retains only in-frame clones and omits some. D and trimming were read from the DNA, whereas the V and J calls and clone size are those reported in that table. Among 110,000 or so clones listed, 70% to 90% were seen once. This clone occurred a few times. Specimen: peripheral blood. The receptor comes from a man aged 40-55 years with acute or convalescent COVID-19. The J gene is TRBJ2-3, the V gene TRBV5-1; 9 bases map to TRBD1. CDR3 region: CASRVNRGPTDTQYF. Here the CDR3 DNA reads TGCGCCAGCAGAGTAAACAGGGGGCCGACAGATACGCAGTATTTT. The variable domain in full, with the rest retrieved from reference TRBV5-1 and TRBJ2-3, is KAGVTQTPRYLIKTRGQQVTLSCSPISGHRSVSWYQQTPGQGLQFLFEYFSETQRNKGNFPGRFSGRQFSNSRSEMNVSTLELGDSALYLCASRVNRGPTDTQYFGPGTRLTVL.